This T cell receptor (beta chain) was obtained from a study of long-term antiretroviral therapy in people with HIV. Across the study: When the earliest samples were collected, ART was typically delayed until CD4 counts fell.

This clone was seen more than once but under ten times. Its target is not known. Notes on the study in general: It was observed that HIV repertoires exhibited narrower CDR3 length ranges than controls.

This CDR3 region has 16 residues. Trimming took 5 bases from V and 0 from J, leaving 15 bases between them. Per the germline V gene, CDR1 is SGHAT and CDR2 is FQNNGV. Donors each had at least one pre-ART PBMC sample and at least two post-ART ones. Before they underwent DNA extraction, samples held 1-10 million cryopreserved PBMC. The assay, immunoSEQ v3.0, was run at survey level. Method: immunoSEQ multiplex PCR; TCRdb's copy keeps in-frame clones and lacks some. The data hold under 30,000 clones, with 81% observed a single time. This sequence joins TRBV11-2 and TRBJ2-3; maybe TRBD2 (7 bases). Sequenced material: unsorted PBMCs, taken at the start of antiretroviral therapy, before treatment. The source of this sequence is a young woman with HIV. The CDR3 DNA sequence: TGTGCCAGCAGCCAGGCGGGGGCATCGAGCACAGATACGCAGTATTTT. Residues: CASSQAGASSTDTQYF.